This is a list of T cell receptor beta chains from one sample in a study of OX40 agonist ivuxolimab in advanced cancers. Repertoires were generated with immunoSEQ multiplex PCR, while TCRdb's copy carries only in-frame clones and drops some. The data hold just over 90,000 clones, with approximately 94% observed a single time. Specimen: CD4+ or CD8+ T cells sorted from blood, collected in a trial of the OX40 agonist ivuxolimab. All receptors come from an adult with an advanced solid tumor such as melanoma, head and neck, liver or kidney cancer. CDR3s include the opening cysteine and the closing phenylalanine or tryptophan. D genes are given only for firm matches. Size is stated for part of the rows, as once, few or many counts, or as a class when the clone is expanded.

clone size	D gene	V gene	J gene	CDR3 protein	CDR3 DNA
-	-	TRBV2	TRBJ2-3	CASSEQLTDTQYF	TGTGCCAGCAGTGAACAACTCACAGATACGCAGTATTTT
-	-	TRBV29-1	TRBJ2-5	CSAGEQTQYF	TGCAGCGCTGGAGAACAAACCCAGTACTTC
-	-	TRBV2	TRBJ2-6	CASSLGFSGANVLTF	TGTGCCAGCAGCTTAGGATTCTCTGGGGCCAACGTCCTGACTTTC
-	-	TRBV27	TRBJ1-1	CASSFGGGTEAFF	TGTGCCAGCAGTTTCGGTGGAGGCACTGAAGCTTTCTTT
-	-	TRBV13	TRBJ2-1	CASSLDTSQQFF	TGTGCCAGCAGCTTAGATACCTCGCAGCAGTTCTTC
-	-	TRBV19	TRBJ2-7	CASSPGEILYEQYF	TGTGCCAGTAGTCCAGGAGAGATCCTCTACGAGCAGTACTTC
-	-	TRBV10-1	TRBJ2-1	CATGAGYNEQFF	TGCGCCACCGGGGCGGGATACAATGAGCAGTTCTTC
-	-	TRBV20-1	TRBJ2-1	CSALDTGEQFF	TGCAGTGCTCTAGACACTGGAGAGCAGTTCTTC
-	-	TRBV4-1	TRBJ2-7	CASSQVWSDTDYEQYF	TGCGCCAGCAGCCAAGTTTGGTCGGATACCGACTACGAGCAGTACTTC
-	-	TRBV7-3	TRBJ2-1	CASSPQGGGNEQFF	TGTGCCAGCAGCCCCCAAGGGGGGGGTAATGAGCAGTTCTTC
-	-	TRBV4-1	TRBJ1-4	CASSQMTGEEKLFF	TGCGCCAGCAGCCAAATGACAGGTGAAGAAAAACTGTTTTTT
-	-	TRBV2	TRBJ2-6	CASLVSGANVLTF	TGTGCCAGCCTCGTCTCTGGGGCCAACGTCCTGACTTTC
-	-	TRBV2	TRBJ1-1	CASSGVSGYDTEAFF	TGTGCCAGCAGTGGGGTTTCTGGGTATGACACTGAAGCTTTCTTT
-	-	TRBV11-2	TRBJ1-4	CASSWGVGIREKLFF	TGTGCCAGCAGCTGGGGGGTGGGGATTAGGGAAAAACTGTTTTTT
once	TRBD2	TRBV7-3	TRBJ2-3	CASSPGDYYTDTQYF	TGTGCCAGCAGCCCGGGGGACTACTACACAGATACGCAGTATTTT
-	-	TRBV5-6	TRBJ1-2	CASSQPGDGYGYTF	TGTGCCAGCAGCCAACCGGGGGATGGCTATGGCTACACCTTC
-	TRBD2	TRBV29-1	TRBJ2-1	CSVEGGLAVSSYNEQFF	TGCAGCGTTGAAGGGGGACTAGCGGTTAGCTCCTACAATGAGCAGTTCTTC
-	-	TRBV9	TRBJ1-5	CASSATPLPNQPQHF	TGTGCCAGCAGCGCGACCCCTTTGCCCAATCAGCCCCAGCATTTT
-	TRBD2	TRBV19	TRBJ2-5	CASSLSSGQWETQYF	TGTGCCAGTAGTTTAAGTAGCGGGCAATGGGAGACCCAGTACTTC
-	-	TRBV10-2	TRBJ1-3	CASSEGGMGNTIYF	TGCGCCAGCAGTGAGGGGGGGATGGGAAACACCATATATTTT
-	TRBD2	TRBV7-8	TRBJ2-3	CASSLVGTRRTDTQYF	TGTGCCAGCAGCTTAGTCGGGACTAGACGCACAGATACGCAGTATTTT
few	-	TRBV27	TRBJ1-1	CASSFRPQPPNTEAFF	TGTGCCAGCAGTTTTCGACCGCAGCCACCGAACACTGAAGCTTTCTTT
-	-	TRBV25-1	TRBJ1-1	CASRRKGVGTEAFF	TGTGCCAGCAGAAGGAAGGGGGTGGGCACTGAAGCTTTCTTT
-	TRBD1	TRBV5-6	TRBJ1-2	CASSLGWQGAANYGYTF	TGTGCCAGCAGCTTAGGCTGGCAGGGGGCGGCTAACTATGGCTACACCTTC
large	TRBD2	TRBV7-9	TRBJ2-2	CASSLVKGLAVYGELFF	TGTGCCAGCAGCTTAGTAAAGGGACTAGCAGTTTACGGGGAGCTGTTTTTT
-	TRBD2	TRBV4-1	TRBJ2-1	CASSQASGQNEQFF	TGCGCCAGCAGCCAAGCTAGCGGGCAGAATGAGCAGTTCTTC
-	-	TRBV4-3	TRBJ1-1	CASSQTGGITEAFF	TGCGCCAGCAGCCAAACTGGGGGTATCACTGAAGCTTTCTTT
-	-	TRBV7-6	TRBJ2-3	CASSLGTASTDTQYF	TGTGCCAGCAGCTTAGGGACGGCTAGCACAGATACGCAGTATTTT
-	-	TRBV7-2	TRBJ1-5	CASSLVTGGPQHF	TGTGCCAGCAGCTTAGTGACGGGGGGGCCCCAGCATTTT
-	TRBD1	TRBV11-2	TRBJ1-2	CASSLGTGGRFYGYTF	TGTGCCAGCAGCTTGGGGACAGGGGGGAGGTTCTATGGCTACACCTTC
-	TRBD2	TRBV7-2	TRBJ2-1	CASSLRTSPIYNEQFF	TGTGCCAGCAGCTTAAGGACTAGCCCGATATACAATGAGCAGTTCTTC
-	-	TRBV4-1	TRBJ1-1	CASSRPEKGGTEAFF	TGCGCCAGCAGCCGCCCCGAGAAGGGAGGCACTGAAGCTTTCTTT
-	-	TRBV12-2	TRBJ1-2	CASRLGRQGARNGYTF	TGTGCAAGTCGCTTAGGGAGACAGGGGGCAAGGAATGGCTACACCTTC
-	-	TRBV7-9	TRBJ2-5	CASSWVGPAETQYF	TGTGCCAGCAGCTGGGTGGGGCCAGCGGAGACCCAGTACTTC
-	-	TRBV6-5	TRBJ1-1	CASSYDGVNTEAFF	TGTGCCAGCAGTTACGACGGGGTGAACACTGAAGCTTTCTTT
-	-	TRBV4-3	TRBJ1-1	CASSQGVRSTEAFF	TGCGCCAGCAGCCAAGGGGTAAGGAGCACTGAAGCTTTCTTT
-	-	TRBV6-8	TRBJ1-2	CASSRYRRRKTYGYTF	TGTGCCAGCAGTCGCTATCGACGTAGAAAGACCTATGGCTACACCTTC
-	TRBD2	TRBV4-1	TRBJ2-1	CASSRLAGDSYNEQFF	TGCGCCAGCAGCAGACTAGCGGGAGACTCCTACAATGAGCAGTTCTTC
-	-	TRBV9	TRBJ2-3	CASSVEAASTDTQYF	TGTGCCAGCAGCGTAGAGGCGGCTAGCACAGATACGCAGTATTTT
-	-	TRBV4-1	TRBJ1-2	CASSQDSRAKGYTF	TGCGCCAGCAGCCAAGATTCAAGGGCGAAGGGCTACACCTTC
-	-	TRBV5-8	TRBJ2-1	CASSLYNEQFF	TGTGCCAGCAGCTTATACAATGAGCAGTTCTTC
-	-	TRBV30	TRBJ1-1	CAWSVTENTEAFF	TGTGCCTGGAGTGTAACGGAGAACACTGAAGCTTTCTTT
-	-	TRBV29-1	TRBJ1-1	CSVEGGMGTEAFF	TGCAGCGTTGAGGGGGGAATGGGCACTGAAGCTTTCTTT
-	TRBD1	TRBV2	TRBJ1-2	CAFSPTQGAVIGNYGYTF	TGTGCCTTCAGCCCCACCCAGGGGGCGGTTATTGGGAACTATGGCTACACCTTC
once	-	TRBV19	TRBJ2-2	CASSIGLNGELFF	TGTGCCAGTAGTATCGGACTTAACGGGGAGCTGTTTTTT
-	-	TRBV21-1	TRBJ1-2	CASSSGTYGANGYTF	TGTGCCAGCAGCTCGGGGACATACGGGGCGAATGGCTACACCTTC
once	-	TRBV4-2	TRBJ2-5	CASSQERGGLGETQYF	TGTGCCAGCAGCCAAGAACGGGGTGGGTTGGGTGAGACCCAGTACTTC
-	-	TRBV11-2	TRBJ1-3	CASSLSQNTIYF	TGTGCCAGCAGCTTAAGTCAGAACACCATATATTTT
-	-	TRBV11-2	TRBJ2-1	CASRSNVEVKGPYNEQFF	TGTGCCAGCAGATCTAACGTGGAAGTAAAGGGACCCTACAATGAGCAGTTCTTC
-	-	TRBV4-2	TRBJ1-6	CASSHGGQAGSPLHF	TGTGCCAGCAGCCACGGGGGCCAGGCGGGTTCACCCCTCCACTTT
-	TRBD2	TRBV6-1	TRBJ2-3	CASSGYRTSGRATSTDTQYF	TGTGCCAGCAGTGGTTATCGGACTAGCGGGAGGGCAACTAGCACAGATACGCAGTATTTT
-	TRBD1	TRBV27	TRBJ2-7	CASSLSGTGSYEQYF	TGTGCCAGCAGTTTATCGGGGACAGGGTCCTACGAGCAGTACTTC
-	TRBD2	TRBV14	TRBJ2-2	CASTTLPGTSGGGAGELFF	TGTGCCAGCACAACTCTACCCGGAACTAGCGGGGGGGGTGCCGGGGAGCTGTTTTTT
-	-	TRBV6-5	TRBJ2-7	CASRRPSSYEQYF	TGTGCCAGCAGACGGCCTTCCTCCTACGAGCAGTACTTC
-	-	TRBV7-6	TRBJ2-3	CASSLVPGYTDTQYF	TGTGCCAGCAGCTTAGTGCCGGGTTATACAGATACGCAGTATTTT